A selection of T cell receptor beta chains follows, all from one sample in a study of blood T cells in healthy people across ages. TCRdb re-derived calls from the 5' RACE reads in MiXCR, one entry per CDR3 protein. Of fewer than 950,000 distinct CDR3 sequences detected, 50% to 65% appear once; the ten largest clones hold roughly 37%. Material for sequencing was blood. The receptors originated from a man aged 80 or over in good health. Each CDR3 is given with its conserved first and last residue. Each record gives: V gene, clone size, CDR3 length, D gene, J gene, CDR3 protein, CDR3 DNA. A D gene is named only where the DNA matches it firmly. Clone size is given for some rows only: seen once, a few or many times, or a class if the clone is expanded.

v_call: TRBV18
clone_size: NA
cdr3_length: 15
d_call: NA
j_call: TRBJ2-6
cdr3_aa: CASSPTVGPLGVLTF
cdr3_nt: TGTGCTAGCTCACCAACAGTAGGTCCTCTGGGAGTCCTGACTTTC

v_call: TRBV7-9
clone_size: NA
cdr3_length: 17
d_call: TRBD1
j_call: TRBJ1-1
cdr3_aa: CASSSRQSGGMNTEAFF
cdr3_nt: TGTGCCAGCAGCTCAAGGCAATCAGGGGGAATGAACACTGAAGCTTTCTTT

v_call: TRBV5-1
clone_size: NA
cdr3_length: 16
d_call: TRBD1
j_call: TRBJ2-2
cdr3_aa: CASSLSGTGVSGELFF
cdr3_nt: TGCGCCAGCAGCTTGTCCGGGACAGGGGTTTCCGGGGAGCTGTTTTTT

v_call: TRBV20-1
clone_size: NA
cdr3_length: 15
d_call: NA
j_call: TRBJ1-6
cdr3_aa: CSVQRTDSYNSPLHF
cdr3_nt: TGCAGTGTGCAAAGGACAGACTCCTATAATTCACCCCTCCACTTT

v_call: TRBV20-1
clone_size: NA
cdr3_length: 14
d_call: NA
j_call: TRBJ2-7
cdr3_aa: CSAEGIRSYNEQYF
cdr3_nt: TGCAGTGCTGAGGGGATCCGCTCCTACAATGAGCAGTACTTC

v_call: TRBV12-3/TRBV12-4
clone_size: NA
cdr3_length: 16
d_call: NA
j_call: TRBJ2-1
cdr3_aa: CASSFVGAVRHNEQFF
cdr3_nt: TGTGCCAGCAGTTTCGTAGGGGCGGTAAGGCACAATGAGCAGTTCTTC

v_call: TRBV6-1
clone_size: NA
cdr3_length: 17
d_call: NA
j_call: TRBJ1-2
cdr3_aa: CASSQYPRGGPNYGYTF
cdr3_nt: TGTGCCAGCAGCCAATACCCCCGGGGGGGTCCTAACTATGGCTACACCTTC

v_call: TRBV4-2
clone_size: few
cdr3_length: 17
d_call: NA
j_call: TRBJ2-7
cdr3_aa: CASSQGVGSVTTYEQYF
cdr3_nt: TGTGCCAGCAGCCAAGGGGTCGGGAGTGTGACTACCTACGAGCAGTACTTC

v_call: TRBV7-2
clone_size: NA
cdr3_length: 14
d_call: NA
j_call: TRBJ1-2
cdr3_aa: CASSGTSRNYGYTF
cdr3_nt: TGTGCCAGCAGCGGAACCTCTCGGAACTATGGCTACACCTTC

v_call: TRBV6-5
clone_size: NA
cdr3_length: 17
d_call: TRBD2
j_call: TRBJ2-3
cdr3_aa: CASSYPRSGGSIDTQYF
cdr3_nt: TGTGCCAGCAGTTACCCCAGGAGCGGGGGATCCATAGATACGCAGTATTTT

v_call: TRBV29-1
clone_size: few
cdr3_length: 16
d_call: NA
j_call: TRBJ2-1
cdr3_aa: CSVRREVSSVYNEQFF
cdr3_nt: TGCAGCGTTCGCAGGGAGGTTAGTAGTGTCTACAATGAGCAGTTCTTC

v_call: TRBV6-6
clone_size: few
cdr3_length: 17
d_call: TRBD2
j_call: TRBJ2-2
cdr3_aa: CASSYLSGKGSSGELFF
cdr3_nt: TGTGCCAGCAGTTACTTAAGCGGGAAAGGCTCGTCCGGGGAGCTGTTTTTT

v_call: TRBV6-2/TRBV6-3
clone_size: NA
cdr3_length: 14
d_call: NA
j_call: TRBJ1-5
cdr3_aa: CASSYTGKNQPQHF
cdr3_nt: TGTGCCAGCAGTTATACGGGGAAGAATCAGCCCCAGCATTTT

v_call: TRBV7-3
clone_size: NA
cdr3_length: 16
d_call: TRBD2
j_call: TRBJ2-2
cdr3_aa: CASSRLAGGESGELFF
cdr3_nt: TGTGCCAGCAGTCGTCTAGCGGGAGGCGAAAGCGGGGAGCTGTTTTTT

v_call: TRBV29-1
clone_size: NA
cdr3_length: 14
d_call: NA
j_call: TRBJ1-1
cdr3_aa: CSVENRDRDYEAFF
cdr3_nt: TGCAGCGTTGAGAACAGGGACCGGGACTATGAAGCTTTCTTT

v_call: TRBV20-1
clone_size: NA
cdr3_length: 13
d_call: TRBD1
j_call: TRBJ2-7
cdr3_aa: CSARGDSFYEQYF
cdr3_nt: TGCAGTGCTAGGGGGGACAGCTTCTACGAGCAGTACTTC

v_call: TRBV29-1
clone_size: NA
cdr3_length: 13
d_call: TRBD1
j_call: TRBJ2-1
cdr3_aa: CSARWKYRGVQFF
cdr3_nt: TGCAGCGCCCGATGGAAGTACAGGGGCGTGCAGTTCTTC

v_call: TRBV25-1
clone_size: NA
cdr3_length: 12
d_call: NA
j_call: TRBJ1-2
cdr3_aa: CASSELAYGYTF
cdr3_nt: TGTGCCAGCAGTGAATTGGCCTATGGCTACACCTTC

v_call: TRBV6-6
clone_size: NA
cdr3_length: 15
d_call: NA
j_call: TRBJ2-7
cdr3_aa: CASSYSTGEPYEQYF
cdr3_nt: TGTGCCAGCAGTTACTCGACAGGTGAACCCTACGAGCAGTACTTC

v_call: TRBV24-1
clone_size: few
cdr3_length: 18
d_call: TRBD2
j_call: TRBJ2-1
cdr3_aa: CATSDFGASGGSYNEQFF
cdr3_nt: TGTGCCACCAGTGATTTTGGGGCTAGCGGGGGCTCCTACAATGAGCAGTTCTTC

v_call: TRBV25-1
clone_size: few
cdr3_length: 15
d_call: TRBD2
j_call: TRBJ2-7
cdr3_aa: CASSETSGITYEQYF
cdr3_nt: TGTGCCAGCAGTGAGACTAGCGGGATAACCTACGAGCAGTACTTC

v_call: TRBV4-1
clone_size: few
cdr3_length: 15
d_call: NA
j_call: TRBJ2-7
cdr3_aa: CASSQVGLGVDEQYF
cdr3_nt: TGCGCCAGCAGCCAAGTCGGTTTAGGAGTAGACGAGCAGTACTTC

v_call: TRBV13
clone_size: few
cdr3_length: 15
d_call: NA
j_call: TRBJ2-7
cdr3_aa: CASSLRELSSYEQYF
cdr3_nt: TGTGCCAGCAGCTTACGGGAATTAAGCTCCTACGAGCAGTACTTC

v_call: TRBV6-2/TRBV6-3
clone_size: NA
cdr3_length: 14
d_call: NA
j_call: TRBJ2-7
cdr3_aa: CATQKAGIGFEQYF
cdr3_nt: TGTGCCACCCAGAAGGCGGGCATCGGCTTCGAGCAGTACTTC

v_call: TRBV2
clone_size: NA
cdr3_length: 12
d_call: TRBD2
j_call: TRBJ2-4
cdr3_aa: CATPGGSGEQYF
cdr3_nt: TGTGCCACCCCGGGAGGGTCAGGGGAGCAGTACTTC

v_call: TRBV6-5
clone_size: few
cdr3_length: 13
d_call: TRBD1
j_call: TRBJ2-5
cdr3_aa: CATTGQGVGTQYF
cdr3_nt: TGTGCCACCACAGGACAGGGCGTGGGGACCCAGTACTTC

v_call: TRBV3-1
clone_size: NA
cdr3_length: 20
d_call: NA
j_call: TRBJ2-3
cdr3_aa: CASSQDTAQGTVGRPDTQYF
cdr3_nt: TGTGCCAGCAGCCAAGATACGGCCCAGGGGACGGTGGGCCGCCCAGATACGCAGTATTTT

v_call: TRBV5-1
clone_size: NA
cdr3_length: 15
d_call: NA
j_call: TRBJ1-4
cdr3_aa: CASSLGHGEREKLFF
cdr3_nt: TGCGCCAGCAGCCTGGGACACGGGGAGAGGGAAAAACTGTTTTTT

v_call: TRBV4-1
clone_size: once
cdr3_length: 14
d_call: NA
j_call: TRBJ2-5
cdr3_aa: CASSRTDSQETQYF
cdr3_nt: TGCGCCAGCAGCCGGACGGATTCACAAGAGACCCAGTACTTC